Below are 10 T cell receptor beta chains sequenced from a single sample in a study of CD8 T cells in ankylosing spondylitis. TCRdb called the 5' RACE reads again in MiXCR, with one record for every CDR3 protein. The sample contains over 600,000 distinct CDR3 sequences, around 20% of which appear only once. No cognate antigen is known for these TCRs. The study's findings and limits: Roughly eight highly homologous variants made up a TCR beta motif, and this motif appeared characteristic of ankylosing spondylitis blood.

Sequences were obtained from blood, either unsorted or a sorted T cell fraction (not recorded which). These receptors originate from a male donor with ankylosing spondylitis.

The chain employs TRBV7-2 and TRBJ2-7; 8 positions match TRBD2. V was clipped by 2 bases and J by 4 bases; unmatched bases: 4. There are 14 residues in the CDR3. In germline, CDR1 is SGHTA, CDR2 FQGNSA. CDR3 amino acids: CASSLTLAGYEQYF. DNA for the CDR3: TGTGCCAGCAGCTTAACCCTAGCGGGTTACGAGCAGTACTTC.

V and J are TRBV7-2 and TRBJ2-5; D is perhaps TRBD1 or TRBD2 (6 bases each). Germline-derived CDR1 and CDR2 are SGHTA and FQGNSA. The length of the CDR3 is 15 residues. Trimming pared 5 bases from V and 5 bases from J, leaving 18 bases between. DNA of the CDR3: TGTGCCAGCAGCCCCGGGGGCGTCCCATCGGAGACCCAGTACTTC. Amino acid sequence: CASSPGGVPSETQYF.

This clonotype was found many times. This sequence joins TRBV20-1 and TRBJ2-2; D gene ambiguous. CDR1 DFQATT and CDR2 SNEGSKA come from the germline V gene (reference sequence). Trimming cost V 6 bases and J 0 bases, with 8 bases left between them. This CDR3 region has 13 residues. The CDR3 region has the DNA TGCAGTGCAGCAGCCCCGAACACCGGGGAGCTGTTTTTT. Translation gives CSAAAPNTGELFF.

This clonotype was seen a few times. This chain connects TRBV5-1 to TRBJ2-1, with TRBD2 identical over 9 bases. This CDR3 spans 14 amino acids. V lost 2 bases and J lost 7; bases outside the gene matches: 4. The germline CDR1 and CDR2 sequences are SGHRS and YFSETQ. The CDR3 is CASSFASGVNEQFF. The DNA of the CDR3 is TGCGCCAGCAGCTTTGCTAGCGGGGTGAATGAGCAGTTCTTC.

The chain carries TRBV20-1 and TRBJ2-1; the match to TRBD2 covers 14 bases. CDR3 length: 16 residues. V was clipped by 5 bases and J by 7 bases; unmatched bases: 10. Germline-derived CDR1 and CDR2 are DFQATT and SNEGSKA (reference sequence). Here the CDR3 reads CSASGTSGGDVNEQFF. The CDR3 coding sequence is TGCAGTGCTTCCGGGACTAGCGGGGGCGATGTAAATGAGCAGTTCTTC.

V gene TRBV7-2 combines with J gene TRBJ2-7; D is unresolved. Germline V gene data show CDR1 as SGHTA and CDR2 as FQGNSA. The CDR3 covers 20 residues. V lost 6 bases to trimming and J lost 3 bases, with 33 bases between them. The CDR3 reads CASSLTPIGSYPYTLYEQYF. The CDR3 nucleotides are TGTGCCAGCAGTTTAACGCCTATAGGATCCTATCCCTATACCCTCTACGAGCAGTACTTC. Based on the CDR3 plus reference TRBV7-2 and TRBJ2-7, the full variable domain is GAGVSQSPSNKVTEKGKDVELRCDPISGHTALYWYRQSLGQGLEFLIYFQGNSAPDKSGLPSDRFSAERTGGSVSTLTIQRTQQEDSAVYLCASSLTPIGSYPYTLYEQYFGPGTRLTVT.

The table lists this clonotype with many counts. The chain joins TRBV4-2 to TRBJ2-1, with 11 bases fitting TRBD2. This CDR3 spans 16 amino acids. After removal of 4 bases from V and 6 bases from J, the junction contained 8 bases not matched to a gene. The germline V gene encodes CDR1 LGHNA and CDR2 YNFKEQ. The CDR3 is CASSPQGSGGANEQFF. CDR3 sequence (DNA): TGTGCCAGCAGCCCCCAAGGTAGCGGGGGGGCCAATGAGCAGTTCTTC.

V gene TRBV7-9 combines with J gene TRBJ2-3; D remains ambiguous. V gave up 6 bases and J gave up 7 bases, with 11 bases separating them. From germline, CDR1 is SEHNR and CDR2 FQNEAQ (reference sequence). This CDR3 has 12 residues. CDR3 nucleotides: TGTGCCAGCAGGTCAGAAGGGAATACGCAGTATTTT. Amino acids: CASRSEGNTQYF.

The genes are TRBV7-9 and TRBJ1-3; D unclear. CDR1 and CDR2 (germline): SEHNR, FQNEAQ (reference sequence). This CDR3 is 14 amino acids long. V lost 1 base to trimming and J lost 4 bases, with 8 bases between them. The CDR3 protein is CASSLDSLGNTIYF. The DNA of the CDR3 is TGTGCCAGCAGCTTAGACAGCCTCGGAAACACCATATATTTT. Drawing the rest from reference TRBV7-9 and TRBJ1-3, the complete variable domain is DTGVSQNPRHKITKRGQNVTFRCDPISEHNRLYWYRQTLGQGPEFLTYFQNEAQLEKSRLLSDRFSAERPKGSFSTLEIQRTEQGDSAMYLCASSLDSLGNTIYFGEGSWLTVV.

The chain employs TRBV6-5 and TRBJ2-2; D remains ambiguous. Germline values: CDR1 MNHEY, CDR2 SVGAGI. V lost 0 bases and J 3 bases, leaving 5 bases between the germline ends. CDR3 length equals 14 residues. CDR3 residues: CASSYSLYTGELFF. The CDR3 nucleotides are TGTGCCAGCAGTTACTCGTTATACACCGGGGAGCTGTTTTTT.